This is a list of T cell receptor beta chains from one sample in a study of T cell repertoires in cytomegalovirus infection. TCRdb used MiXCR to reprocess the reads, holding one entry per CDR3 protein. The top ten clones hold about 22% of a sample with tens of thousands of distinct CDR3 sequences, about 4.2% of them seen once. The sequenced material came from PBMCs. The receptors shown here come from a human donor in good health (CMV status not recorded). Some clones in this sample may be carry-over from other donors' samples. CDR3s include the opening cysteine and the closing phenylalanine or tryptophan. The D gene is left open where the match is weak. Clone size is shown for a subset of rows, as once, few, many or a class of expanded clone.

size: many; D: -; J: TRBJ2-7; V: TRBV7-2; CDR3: CASSLGLVHEQYF; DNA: TGTGCCAGCAGCTTAGGACTAGTCCACGAGCAGTACTTC
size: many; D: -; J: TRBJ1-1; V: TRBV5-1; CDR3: CASGLMDGTEAFF; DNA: TGCGCCAGTGGTCTAATGGACGGAACTGAAGCTTTCTTT
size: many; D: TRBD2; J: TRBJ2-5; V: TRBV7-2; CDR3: CASSLRTSGGGTQYF; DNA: TGTGCCAGCAGCTTGCGGACTAGCGGGGGGGGGACCCAGTACTTC
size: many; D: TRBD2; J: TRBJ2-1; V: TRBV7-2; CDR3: CASSSQGLGLAKYNEQFF; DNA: TGTGCCAGCAGCTCTCAAGGCCTGGGACTAGCAAAGTACAATGAGCAGTTCTTC
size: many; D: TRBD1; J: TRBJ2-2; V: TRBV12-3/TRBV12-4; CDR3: CASSLGQGYTGELFF; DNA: TGTGCCAGCAGTTTAGGACAGGGGTACACCGGGGAGCTGTTTTTT
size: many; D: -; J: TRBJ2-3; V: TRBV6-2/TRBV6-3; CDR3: CASSTTQVGDTQYF; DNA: TGTGCCAGCAGTACGACCCAGGTGGGGGATACGCAGTATTTT
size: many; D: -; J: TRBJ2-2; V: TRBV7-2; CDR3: CASSLGLALTGELFF; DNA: TGTGCCAGCAGCTTAGGTCTAGCGCTCACCGGGGAGCTGTTTTTT
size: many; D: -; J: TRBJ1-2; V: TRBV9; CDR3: CASSVGGTAPTF; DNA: TGTGCCAGCAGCGTAGGTGGCACAGCTCCAACCTTC
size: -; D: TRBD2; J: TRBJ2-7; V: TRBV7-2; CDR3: CASSRPTSGGEQYF; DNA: TGTGCCAGCAGCCGACCTACTAGCGGGGGCGAGCAGTACTTC
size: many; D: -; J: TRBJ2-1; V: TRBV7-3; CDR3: CASSPRGGNHNEQFF; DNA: TGTGCCAGCAGCCCCAGGGGCGGGAACCACAATGAGCAGTTCTTC
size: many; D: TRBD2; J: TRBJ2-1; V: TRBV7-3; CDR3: CASSSGLAQYNEQFF; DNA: TGTGCCAGCAGCTCGGGACTAGCCCAATACAATGAGCAGTTCTTC
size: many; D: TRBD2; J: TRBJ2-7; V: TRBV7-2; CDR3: CASSLVGGRVSYEQYF; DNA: TGTGCCAGCAGCTTAGTCGGCGGGAGGGTCTCCTACGAGCAGTACTTC
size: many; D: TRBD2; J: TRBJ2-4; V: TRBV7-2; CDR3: CASTSVGGVNIQYF; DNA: TGTGCCAGCACCAGTGTGGGGGGGGTAAACATTCAGTACTTC
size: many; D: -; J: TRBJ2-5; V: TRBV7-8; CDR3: CASAKGPDFRETQYF; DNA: TGTGCCAGCGCTAAGGGCCCAGACTTTCGAGAGACCCAGTACTTC
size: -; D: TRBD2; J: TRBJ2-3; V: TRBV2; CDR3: CASKAGGQDTQYF; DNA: TGTGCCAGCAAGGCGGGGGGGCAAGATACGCAGTATTTT
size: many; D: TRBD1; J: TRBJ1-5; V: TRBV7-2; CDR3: CASSLSEGAQPQHF; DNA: TGTGCCAGCAGCTTAAGTGAGGGGGCTCAGCCCCAGCATTTT
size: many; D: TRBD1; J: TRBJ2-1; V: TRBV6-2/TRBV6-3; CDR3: CASSGGTGYNEQFF; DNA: TGTGCCAGCAGCGGAGGGACAGGGTACAATGAGCAGTTCTTC
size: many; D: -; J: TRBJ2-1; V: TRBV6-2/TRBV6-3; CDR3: CASSFRGSSYNEQFF; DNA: TGTGCCAGCAGTTTTCGGGGGAGCTCCTACAATGAGCAGTTCTTC
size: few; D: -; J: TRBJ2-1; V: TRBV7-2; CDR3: CASSLGPSTEQFF; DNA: TGTGCCAGCAGCTTAGGGCCTAGTACAGAGCAGTTCTTC
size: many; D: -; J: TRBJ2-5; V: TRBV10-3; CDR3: CAISEGRLLEETQYF; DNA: TGTGCCATCAGTGAAGGGCGATTGCTTGAGGAGACCCAGTACTTC
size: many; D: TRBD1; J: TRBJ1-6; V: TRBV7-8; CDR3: CASSQESGQINSPLHF; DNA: TGTGCCAGCAGCCAAGAGTCGGGACAGATTAATTCACCCCTCCACTTT
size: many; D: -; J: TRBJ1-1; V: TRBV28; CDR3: CASSWMNTEAFF; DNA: TGTGCCAGCAGTTGGATGAACACTGAAGCTTTCTTT
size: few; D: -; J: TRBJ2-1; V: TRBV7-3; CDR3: CASSSLGGGYNEQFF; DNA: TGTGCCAGCAGCTCCCTCGGGGGCGGCTACAATGAGCAGTTCTTC
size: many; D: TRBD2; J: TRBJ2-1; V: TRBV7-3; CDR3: CASSYAGGPLGSTPYNEQFF; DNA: TGTGCCAGCAGTTACGCGGGAGGCCCTCTTGGGTCTACGCCCTACAATGAGCAGTTCTTC
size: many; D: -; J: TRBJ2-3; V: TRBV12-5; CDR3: CASGLDTDTQYF; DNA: TGTGCTAGTGGTTTGGATACAGATACGCAGTATTTT
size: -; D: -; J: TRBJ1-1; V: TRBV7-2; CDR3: CTSSEAATEAFF; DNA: TGTACCAGCAGCGAGGCCGCCACTGAAGCTTTCTTT
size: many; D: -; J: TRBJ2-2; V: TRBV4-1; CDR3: CASSPYRNVNTGELFF; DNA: TGCGCCAGCAGCCCATACAGGAACGTTAACACCGGGGAGCTGTTTTTT
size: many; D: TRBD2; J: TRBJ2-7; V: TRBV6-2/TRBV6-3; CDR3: CASERLAGAGEQYF; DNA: TGTGCCAGCGAACGCCTAGCGGGAGCGGGTGAGCAGTACTTC
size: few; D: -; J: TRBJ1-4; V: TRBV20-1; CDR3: CSAREESQGKLFF; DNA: TGCAGTGCTAGAGAGGAATCCCAAGGAAAACTGTTTTTT
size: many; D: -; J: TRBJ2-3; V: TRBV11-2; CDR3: CASSLGRDTQYF; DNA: TGTGCCAGCAGCTTGGGGAGGGATACGCAGTATTTT
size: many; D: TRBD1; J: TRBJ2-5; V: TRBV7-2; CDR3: CASSLMGTASKGGVQYF; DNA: TGTGCCAGCAGCTTAATGGGGACAGCCTCTAAAGGTGGGGTCCAGTACTTC
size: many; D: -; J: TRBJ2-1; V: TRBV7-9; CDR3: CASSPKGDPSHEQFF; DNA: TGTGCCAGCAGCCCAAAGGGGGACCCGTCCCATGAGCAGTTCTTC
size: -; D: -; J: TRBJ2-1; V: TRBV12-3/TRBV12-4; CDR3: CASTRLAGASHNEQFF; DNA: TGTGCCAGCACGCGCTTGGCGGGGGCAAGCCACAATGAGCAGTTCTTC
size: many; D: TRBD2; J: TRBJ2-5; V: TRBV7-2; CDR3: CASSLEDPGTSGLVETQYF; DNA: TGTGCCAGCAGCTTAGAGGACCCCGGGACTAGCGGGCTAGTGGAGACCCAGTACTTC
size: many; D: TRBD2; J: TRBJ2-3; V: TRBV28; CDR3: CASRPGTSVDTQYF; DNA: TGTGCCAGCAGGCCCGGGACTAGCGTTGATACGCAGTATTTT
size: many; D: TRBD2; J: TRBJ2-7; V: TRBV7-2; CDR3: CASSLIVGGASTYEQYF; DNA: TGTGCCAGCAGCTTAATCGTCGGGGGGGCCTCGACCTACGAGCAGTACTTC
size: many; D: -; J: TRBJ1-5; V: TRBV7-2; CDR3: CASSLQDQPQHF; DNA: TGTGCCAGCAGCTTACAAGATCAGCCCCAGCATTTT
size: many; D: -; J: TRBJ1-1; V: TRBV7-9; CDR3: CASSFGGLNTEAFF; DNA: TGTGCCAGCAGCTTTGGGGGGTTGAACACTGAAGCTTTCTTT
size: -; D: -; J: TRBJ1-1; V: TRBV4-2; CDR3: CASSRGGTEAFF; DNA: TGTGCCAGCAGCAGAGGGGGGACTGAAGCTTTCTTT
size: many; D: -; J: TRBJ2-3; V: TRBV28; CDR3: CASSLGLSPDTQYF; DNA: TGTGCCAGCAGTTTGGGGCTATCCCCAGATACGCAGTATTTT